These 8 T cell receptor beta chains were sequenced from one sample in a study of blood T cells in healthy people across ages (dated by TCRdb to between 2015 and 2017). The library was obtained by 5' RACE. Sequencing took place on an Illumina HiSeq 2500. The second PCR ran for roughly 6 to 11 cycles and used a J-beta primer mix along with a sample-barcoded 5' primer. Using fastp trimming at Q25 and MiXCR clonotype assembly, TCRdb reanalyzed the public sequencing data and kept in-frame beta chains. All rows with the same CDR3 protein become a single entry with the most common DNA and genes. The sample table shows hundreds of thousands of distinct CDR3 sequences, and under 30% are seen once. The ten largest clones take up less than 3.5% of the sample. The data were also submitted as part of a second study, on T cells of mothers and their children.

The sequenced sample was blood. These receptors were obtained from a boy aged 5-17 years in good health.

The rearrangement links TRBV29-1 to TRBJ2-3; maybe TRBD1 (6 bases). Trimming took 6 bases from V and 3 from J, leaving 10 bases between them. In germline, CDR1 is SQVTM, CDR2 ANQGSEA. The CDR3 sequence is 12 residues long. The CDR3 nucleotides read TGCAGCGTCGACAGGATTACAGATACGCAGTATTTT. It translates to CSVDRITDTQYF.

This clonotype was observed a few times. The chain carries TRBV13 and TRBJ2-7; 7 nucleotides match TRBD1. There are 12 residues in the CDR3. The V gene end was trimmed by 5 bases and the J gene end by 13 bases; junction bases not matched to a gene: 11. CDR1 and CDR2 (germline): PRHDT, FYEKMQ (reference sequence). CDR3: CASSVVPGQSYF. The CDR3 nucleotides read TGTGCCAGCAGCGTAGTACCGGGACAGTCATACTTC. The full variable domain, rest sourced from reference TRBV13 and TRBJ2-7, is AAGVIQSPRHLIKEKRETATLKCYPIPRHDTVYWYQQGPGQDPQFLISFYEKMQSDKGSIPDRFSAQQFSDYHSELNMSSLELGDSALYFCASSVVPGQSYFGPGTRLTVT.

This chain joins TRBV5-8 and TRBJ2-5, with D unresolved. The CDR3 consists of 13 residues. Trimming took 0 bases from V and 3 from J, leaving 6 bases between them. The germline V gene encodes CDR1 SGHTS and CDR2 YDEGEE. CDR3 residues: CASSLDWKETQYF. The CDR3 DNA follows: TGTGCCAGCAGCTTGGACTGGAAAGAGACCCAGTACTTC.

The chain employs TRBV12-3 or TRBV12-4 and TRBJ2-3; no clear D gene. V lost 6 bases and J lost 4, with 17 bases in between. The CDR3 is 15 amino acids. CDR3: CASRYSGIRADTQYF. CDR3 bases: TGTGCCAGCAGATACTCCGGCATACGAGCAGATACGCAGTATTTT.

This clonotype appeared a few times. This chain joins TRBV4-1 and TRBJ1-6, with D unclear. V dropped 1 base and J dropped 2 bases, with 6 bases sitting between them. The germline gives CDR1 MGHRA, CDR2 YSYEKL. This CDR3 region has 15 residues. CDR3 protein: CASSQVSPYNSPLHF. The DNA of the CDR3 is TGCGCCAGCAGCCAAGTTAGTCCCTATAATTCACCCCTCCACTTT.

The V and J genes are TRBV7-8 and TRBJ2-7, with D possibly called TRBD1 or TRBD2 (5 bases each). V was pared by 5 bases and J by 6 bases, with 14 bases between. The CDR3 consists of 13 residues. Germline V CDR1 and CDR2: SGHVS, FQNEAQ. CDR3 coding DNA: TGTGCCAGCAGCACCCCGGGTGGGGGCGAGCAGTACTTC. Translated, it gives CASSTPGGGEQYF. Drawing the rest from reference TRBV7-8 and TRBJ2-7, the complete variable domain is GAGVSQSPRYKVAKRGQDVALRCDPISGHVSLFWYQQALGQGPEFLTYFQNEAQLDKSGLPSDRFFAERPEGSVSTLKIQRTQQEDSAVYLCASSTPGGGEQYFGPGTRLTVT.

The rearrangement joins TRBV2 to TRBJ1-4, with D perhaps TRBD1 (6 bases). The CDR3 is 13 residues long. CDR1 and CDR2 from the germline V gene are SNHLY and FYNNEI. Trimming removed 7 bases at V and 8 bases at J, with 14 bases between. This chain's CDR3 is CASNLRGGEKLFF. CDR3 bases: TGTGCCAGCAACCTCAGGGGAGGAGAAAAACTGTTTTTT.

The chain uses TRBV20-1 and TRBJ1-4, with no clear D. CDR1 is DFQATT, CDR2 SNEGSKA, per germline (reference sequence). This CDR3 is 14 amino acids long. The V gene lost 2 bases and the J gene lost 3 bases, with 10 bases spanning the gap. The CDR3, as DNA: TGCAGTGCTAGATTGGCTCCCTCTAATGAAAAACTGTTTTTT. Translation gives CSARLAPSNEKLFF.